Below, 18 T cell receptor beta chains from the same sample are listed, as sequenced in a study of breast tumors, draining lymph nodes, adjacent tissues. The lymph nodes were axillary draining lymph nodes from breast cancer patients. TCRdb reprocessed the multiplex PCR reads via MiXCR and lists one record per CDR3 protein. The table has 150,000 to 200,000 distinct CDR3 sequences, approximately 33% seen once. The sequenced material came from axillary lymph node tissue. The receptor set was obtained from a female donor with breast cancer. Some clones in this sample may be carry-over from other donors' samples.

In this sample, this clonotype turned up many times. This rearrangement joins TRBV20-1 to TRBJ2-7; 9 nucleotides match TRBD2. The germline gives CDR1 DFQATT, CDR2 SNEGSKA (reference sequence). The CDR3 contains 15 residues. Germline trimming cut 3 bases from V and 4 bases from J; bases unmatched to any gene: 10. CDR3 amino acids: CSASLASGISYEQYF. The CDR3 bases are TGCAGTGCTAGCCTAGCTAGCGGGATTTCGTACGAGCAGTACTTC.

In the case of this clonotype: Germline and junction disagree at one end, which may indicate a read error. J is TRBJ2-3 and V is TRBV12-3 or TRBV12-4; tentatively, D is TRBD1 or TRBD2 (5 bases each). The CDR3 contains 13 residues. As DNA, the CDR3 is TGTGCCAGCAATGGCACCCCCTTAGGGACGCGGTATTTT. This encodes CASNGTPLGTRYF.

CDR3 in amino acids: CSANWDYTF. The CDR3 DNA reads TGCAGTGCTAACTGGGATTACACCTTC. The V call is TRBV20-1, the J call TRBJ1-2; D unclear. Per germline, CDR1 DFQATT and CDR2 SNEGSKA (reference sequence). V was trimmed by 4 bases and J by 11 bases, leaving 8 bases between them. This CDR3 region has 9 residues.

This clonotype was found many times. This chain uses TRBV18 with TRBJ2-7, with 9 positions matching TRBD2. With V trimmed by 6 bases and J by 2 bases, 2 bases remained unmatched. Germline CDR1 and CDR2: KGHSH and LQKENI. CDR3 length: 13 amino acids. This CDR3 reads CASSPSGTYEQYF. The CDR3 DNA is TGTGCCAGCTCTCCTAGCGGGACCTACGAGCAGTACTTC.

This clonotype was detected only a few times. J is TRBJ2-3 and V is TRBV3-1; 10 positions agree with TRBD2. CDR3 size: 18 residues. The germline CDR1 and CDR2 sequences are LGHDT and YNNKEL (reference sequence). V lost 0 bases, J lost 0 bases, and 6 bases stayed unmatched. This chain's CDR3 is CASSQESGRVSSTDTQYF. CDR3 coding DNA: TGTGCCAGCAGCCAAGAAAGCGGGAGGGTGTCTAGCACAGATACGCAGTATTTT.

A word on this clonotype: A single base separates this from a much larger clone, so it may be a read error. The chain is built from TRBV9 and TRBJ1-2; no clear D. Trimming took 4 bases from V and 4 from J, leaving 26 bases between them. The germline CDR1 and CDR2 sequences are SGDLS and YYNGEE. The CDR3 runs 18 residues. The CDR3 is CASSPLPSPTRTSYGYTF. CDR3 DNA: TGTGCCAGCAGCCCCCTTCCCTCCCCCACAAGGACCAGCTATGGCTACACCTTC.

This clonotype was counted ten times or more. The CDR3 protein is CASRKGRGAEKDGYTF. CDR3 DNA: TGTGCCAGCAGGAAGGGTCGGGGGGCTGAGAAGGATGGCTACACCTTC. The chain is built from TRBV11-1 and TRBJ1-2; tentatively, D is TRBD1 (6 bases). The CDR3 covers 16 residues. Trimming pared 6 bases from V and 6 bases from J, leaving 23 bases between. Germline V gene data show CDR1 as SGHAT and CDR2 as FQDESV (reference sequence).

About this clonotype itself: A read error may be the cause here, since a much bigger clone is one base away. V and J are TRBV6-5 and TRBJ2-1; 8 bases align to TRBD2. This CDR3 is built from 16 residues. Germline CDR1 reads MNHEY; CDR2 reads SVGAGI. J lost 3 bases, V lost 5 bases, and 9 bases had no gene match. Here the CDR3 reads CASSRTSRGNYNEQFF. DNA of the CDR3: TGTGCCAGCAGTCGGACTAGCAGGGGCAACTACAATGAGCAGTTCTTC.

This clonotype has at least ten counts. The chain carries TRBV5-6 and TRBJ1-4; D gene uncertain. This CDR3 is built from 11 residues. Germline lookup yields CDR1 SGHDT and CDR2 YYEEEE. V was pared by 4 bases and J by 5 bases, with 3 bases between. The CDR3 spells CASSGNEKLFF. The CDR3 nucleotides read TGTGCCAGCAGCGGCAATGAAAAACTGTTTTTT.

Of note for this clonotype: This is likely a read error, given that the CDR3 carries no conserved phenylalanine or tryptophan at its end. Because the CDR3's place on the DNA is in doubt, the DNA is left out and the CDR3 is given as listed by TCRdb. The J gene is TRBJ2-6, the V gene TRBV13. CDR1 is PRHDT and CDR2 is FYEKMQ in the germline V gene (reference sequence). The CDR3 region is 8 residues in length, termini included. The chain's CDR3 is CASSYQTS.

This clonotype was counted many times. CDR3 sequence: CASSLTGGYNTGELFF. For the CDR3, the DNA is TGTGCCAGCTCACTGACAGGGGGCTACAACACCGGGGAGCTGTTTTTT. The chain employs TRBV18 and TRBJ2-2; TRBD1 matches at 10 bases. Germline CDR1 KGHSH, CDR2 LQKENI. This CDR3 comprises 16 residues. V dropped 4 bases and J dropped 2; count of bases not matched to a gene: 4. The full variable domain, rest sourced from reference TRBV18 and TRBJ2-2, is NAGVMQNPRHLVRRRGQEARLRCSPMKGHSHVYWYRQLPEEGLKFMVYLQKENIIDESGMPKERFSAEFPKEGPSILRIQQVVRGDSAAYFCASSLTGGYNTGELFFGEGSRLTVL.

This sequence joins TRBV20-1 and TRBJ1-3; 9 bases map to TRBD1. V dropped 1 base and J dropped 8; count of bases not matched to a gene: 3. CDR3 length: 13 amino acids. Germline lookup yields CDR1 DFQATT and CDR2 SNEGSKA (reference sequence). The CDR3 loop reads CSARGQGGYTIYF. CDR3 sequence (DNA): TGCAGTGCTAGAGGACAGGGGGGATACACCATATATTTT.

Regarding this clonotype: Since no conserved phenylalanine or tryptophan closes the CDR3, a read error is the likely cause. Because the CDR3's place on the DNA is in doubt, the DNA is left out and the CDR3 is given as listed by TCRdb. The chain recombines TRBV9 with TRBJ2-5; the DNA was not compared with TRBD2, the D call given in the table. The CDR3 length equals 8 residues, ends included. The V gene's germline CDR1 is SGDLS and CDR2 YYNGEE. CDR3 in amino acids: CASSAGTS.

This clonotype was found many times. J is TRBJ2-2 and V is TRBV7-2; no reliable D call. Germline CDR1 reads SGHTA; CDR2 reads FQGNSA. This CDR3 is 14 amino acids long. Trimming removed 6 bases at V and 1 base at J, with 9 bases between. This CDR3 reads CASRPSWNTGELFF. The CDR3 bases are TGTGCCAGCAGACCCTCTTGGAACACCGGGGAGCTGTTTTTT.

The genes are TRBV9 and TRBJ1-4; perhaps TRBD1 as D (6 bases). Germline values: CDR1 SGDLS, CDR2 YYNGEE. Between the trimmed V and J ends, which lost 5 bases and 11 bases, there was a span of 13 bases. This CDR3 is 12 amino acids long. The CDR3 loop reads CASSDEGGKLFF. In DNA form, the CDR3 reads TGTGCCAGCAGTGATGAAGGGGGGAAACTGTTTTTT. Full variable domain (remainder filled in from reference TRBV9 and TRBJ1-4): DSGVTQTPKHLITATGQRVTLRCSPRSGDLSVYWYQQSLDQGLQFLIQYYNGEERAKGNILERFSAQQFPDLHSELNLSSLELGDSALYFCASSDEGGKLFFGSGTQLSVL.

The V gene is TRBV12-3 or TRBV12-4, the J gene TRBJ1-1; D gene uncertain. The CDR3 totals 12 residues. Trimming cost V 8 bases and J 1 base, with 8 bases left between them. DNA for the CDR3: TGTGCCAGCGTCTACCGGAACACTGAAGCTTTCTTT. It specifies CASVYRNTEAFF.

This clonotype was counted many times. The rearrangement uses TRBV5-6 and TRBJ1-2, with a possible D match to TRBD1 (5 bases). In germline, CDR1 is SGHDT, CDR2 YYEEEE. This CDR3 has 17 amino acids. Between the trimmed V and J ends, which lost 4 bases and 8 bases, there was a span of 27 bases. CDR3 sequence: CASSDTAMVGTHLGYTF. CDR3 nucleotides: TGTGCCAGCAGCGACACAGCTATGGTCGGGACTCATCTAGGCTACACCTTC.

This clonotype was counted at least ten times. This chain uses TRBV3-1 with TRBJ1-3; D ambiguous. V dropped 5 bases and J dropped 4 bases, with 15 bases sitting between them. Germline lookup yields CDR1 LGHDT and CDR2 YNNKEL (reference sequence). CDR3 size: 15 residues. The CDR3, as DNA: TGTGCCAGCAGCGATGAACTAATGAGGGGAAACACCATATATTTT. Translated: CASSDELMRGNTIYF.